This T cell receptor (beta chain) was found in a study of T cells expressing NK-cell markers. On the study more broadly: Seven donors tested HCMV-seropositive and one tested seronegative among the eight sequenced. Study-level results: The study found these clonotypes also leading the CD3+CD56-NKG2C+ fraction in a few donors.

No DNA is given; TCRdb re-called the 5' RACE reads and lists each CDR3 protein once. The record lists under 500,000 distinct CDR3 sequences, of which the ten most abundant hold under 7.5%. About this clonotype itself: Its antigen is unidentified.

Germline-derived CDR1 and CDR2 are MNHEY and SVGAGI. The CDR3 is 16 residues long. This TCR derives from a woman between 18 and 69 years old in good health. This chain joins TRBV6-5 and TRBJ2-5; the TRBD1 assignment by TCRdb is unverifiable without DNA. Specimen: blood T cells: a sorted CD56 or NKG2C T cell subset, CD4+ or CD8+ T cells, or bulk PBMC T cells (not recorded which). CDR3 protein: CASSNNPPDRVETQYF.